Listed here are 18 T cell receptor beta chains from one sample, sequenced in a study of T-cell reconstitution after alpha-beta-depleted transplantation in children. The library targeted TCRbeta and was prepared with unique molecular identifiers. Via MiXCR, TCRdb re-called the PCR reads, giving one row per CDR3 protein. The table includes about 460,000 distinct CDR3 sequences, 8% to 11% detected once. The sample was PBMCs, taken before TCRalphabeta/CD19-depleted stem cell transplant. These receptors all come from a child aged 2 to 10 with inherited bone marrow failure, due to receive a stem cell transplant.

This clonotype has at least ten counts. The V and J genes are TRBV29-1 and TRBJ2-1, with 8 bases matching TRBD2. The J segment lost 4 bases and the V segment lost 4 bases, leaving 12 bases of the junction unmatched. Per the germline V gene, CDR1 is SQVTM and CDR2 is ANQGSEA. The CDR3 sequence is 16 residues long. The CDR3 protein is CSVGGLAGKNYNEQFF. DNA of the CDR3: TGCAGCGTTGGTGGGCTAGCGGGCAAAAATTACAATGAGCAGTTCTTC.

The V call is TRBV5-1, the J call TRBJ2-6; unclear D gene. Trimming cost V 0 bases and J 0 bases, with 16 bases left between them. Germline loops: CDR1 SGHRS, CDR2 YFSETQ. There are 19 residues in the CDR3. CDR3 nucleotides: TGCGCCAGCAGCTTGGAAGGTTTGATACTCAGCTCTGGGGCCAACGTCCTGACTTTC. Its translation: CASSLEGLILSSGANVLTF.

Note on this clonotype: This may arise from a read error, as a much more abundant clone is one base away. The gene calls are TRBV6-5 and TRBJ1-6; maybe TRBD1 (5 bases). The CDR3 has 13 residues. The V gene's germline CDR1 is MNHEY and CDR2 SVGAGI. V lost 1 base to trimming and J lost 12 bases, with 10 bases between them. The CDR3, as DNA: TGTGCCAGCAGTTACTGGCAGGGTGAACCCCTCCACTTT. This codes for CASSYWQGEPLHF.

This clonotype was seen just once. CDR3 region: CSVLNTGGLETQYF. The DNA of the CDR3 is TGCAGCGTTTTAAATACGGGCGGATTAGAGACCCAGTACTTC. This rearrangement joins TRBV29-1 to TRBJ2-5; D remains ambiguous. Trimming removed 5 bases at V and 4 bases at J, with 17 bases between. The CDR3 has 14 residues. Germline CDR1 is SQVTM and CDR2 is ANQGSEA.

The sample holds many counts of this clonotype. V is TRBV5-1 and J is TRBJ2-1, with 7 positions matching TRBD1. Per germline, CDR1 SGHRS and CDR2 YFSETQ. V was pared by 7 bases and J by 7 bases, with 8 bases of the junction left unmatched. The CDR3 consists of 13 residues. In DNA, the CDR3 is TGCGCCAGCGGAGACAGGGAAGGGAATGAGCAGTTCTTC. Translating it yields CASGDREGNEQFF.

This clonotype showed up many times. This chain uses TRBV21-1 with TRBJ1-6; the D call TRBD1 from the table was never checked on the DNA. TRBV21-1 is shown as a pseudogene. The CDR3 spans 15 residues. CDR3 region: CASSKVRDRGSPLHF. The CDR3 DNA follows: TGTGCCAGCAGCAAAGTCCGGGACAGGGGTTCACCCCTCCACTTT.

This clonotype was seen at least ten times. V usage is TRBV12-5 and J usage is TRBJ2-1; 9 nucleotides line up with TRBD2. V was pared by 3 bases and J by 5 bases, with 8 bases of the junction left unmatched. The CDR3 length is 16 residues. CDR1 and CDR2 (germline): LGHNT, FRNRAP. In nucleotides, the CDR3 is TGTGCTAGTGGTTTCCCCTCTAGCGGGGTTAACAATGAGCAGTTCTTC. It yields the protein CASGFPSSGVNNEQFF.

In its sample, this clonotype was seen many times. The chain has TRBV6-5 and TRBJ1-2; D is uncertain. Germline V CDR1 and CDR2: MNHEY, SVGAGI. This CDR3 has 13 residues. The V end was cut by 0 bases, the J end by 6 bases, with 8 bases between. The CDR3 DNA reads TGTGCCAGCAGTTACTCGATGAGGGATGGCTACACCTTC. Translating gives CASSYSMRDGYTF.

This clonotype was picked up many times. The rearrangement joins TRBV24-1 to TRBJ2-3, with D perhaps matching TRBD2 (6 bases). The V end lost 3 bases, the J end lost 4 bases, and 19 bases lay between the germline ends. Germline values: CDR1 KGHDR, CDR2 SFDVKD. This CDR3 is built from 17 residues. The CDR3 DNA reads as TGTGCCACCAGTGATCCCCGGGACTCTCCCACGTCAGATACGCAGTATTTT. Protein sequence: CATSDPRDSPTSDTQYF.

The chain uses TRBV20-1 and TRBJ2-7; D assignment may be TRBD1 or TRBD2 (5 bases each). The CDR3 runs to 13 residues. Germline V gene sequence: CDR1 DFQATT, CDR2 SNEGSKA (reference sequence). Trimming took 2 bases from V and 7 from J, leaving 15 bases between them. Here the CDR3 reads CSARRGGFGEQYF. Written as DNA, the CDR3 is TGCAGTGCTAGACGTGGGGGTTTTGGGGAGCAGTACTTC.

V usage is TRBV7-8 and J usage is TRBJ1-4; no clear D. Germline V gives CDR1 SGHVS, CDR2 FQNEAQ. The V and J ends lost 4 bases and 0 bases respectively, with 9 bases between them. The CDR3 runs to 15 residues. CDR3 in DNA: TGTGCCAGCAGCTCCCAAGCCGCAACTAATGAAAAACTGTTTTTT. Encoded protein: CASSSQAATNEKLFF. Full variable domain (missing parts from reference TRBV7-8 and TRBJ1-4): GAGVSQSPRYKVAKRGQDVALRCDPISGHVSLFWYQQALGQGPEFLTYFQNEAQLDKSGLPSDRFFAERPEGSVSTLKIQRTQQEDSAVYLCASSSQAATNEKLFFGSGTQLSVL.

This clonotype was counted at least ten times. V gene TRBV27 combines with J gene TRBJ2-5, with 9 nucleotides matching TRBD1. This CDR3 contains 14 residues. Unmatched junction bases numbered 5, after V lost 6 bases and J lost 3 bases. Germline CDR1 is MNHEY and CDR2 is SMNVEV (reference sequence). CDR3 region: CASREWDREETQYF. CDR3 DNA sequence: TGTGCCAGCAGAGAATGGGACAGGGAAGAGACCCAGTACTTC.

There are many counts of this clonotype. The chain links TRBV29-1 to TRBJ2-2, with a tentative D call TRBD2 (6 bases). Germline loops: CDR1 SQVTM, CDR2 ANQGSEA. V lost 3 bases, J lost 4 bases, and 15 bases lay in between. There are 15 residues in the CDR3. The CDR3: CSVDLGEVRTGELFF. CDR3 nucleotide sequence: TGCAGCGTTGATCTCGGGGAGGTCCGCACCGGGGAGCTGTTTTTT.

This clonotype has a count of ten or more. The chain joins TRBV16 to TRBJ1-2, with D hard to call. Trimming removed 2 bases at V and 1 base at J, with 2 bases between. The CDR3 totals 12 residues. Germline lookup yields CDR1 KGHSY and CDR2 FQNENV. The CDR3 nucleotides read TGTGCCAGCAGCCAAGTTAACTATGGCTACACCTTC. Protein: CASSQVNYGYTF.

This clonotype occurred many times. The V call is TRBV28, the J call TRBJ1-4, with 9 bases fitting TRBD1. V shed 1 base, J shed 6 bases, and the junction held 9 bases outside the gene matches. This CDR3 is built from 17 residues. CDR1 is MDHEN and CDR2 is SYDVKM in the germline V gene. This CDR3 reads CASSLFDRGAGDEKLFF. Here the CDR3 DNA reads TGTGCCAGCAGTTTATTCGACAGGGGGGCTGGGGATGAAAAACTGTTTTTT.

The genes are TRBV13 and TRBJ2-3, with 14 bases fitting TRBD2. The CDR3 has 19 residues. Germline V gene lookup returns CDR1 PRHDT and CDR2 FYEKMQ (reference sequence). V trimming: 5 bases; J trimming: 5 bases; junction bases outside the gene matches: 15. The CDR3 loop reads CASSTNSGLAGEQGDTQYF. The CDR3 DNA reads TGTGCCAGCAGCACTAACTCGGGACTAGCGGGAGAACAGGGAGATACGCAGTATTTT.

This clonotype was recorded many times. The chain couples TRBV29-1 to TRBJ1-1; TRBD1 matches 8 bases. The length of the CDR3 is 14 residues. The V gene end was trimmed by 7 bases and the J gene end by 13 bases; junction bases not matched to a gene: 20. Germline V CDR1 and CDR2: SQVTM, ANQGSEA. CDR3 coding DNA: TGCAGCGGAGGCCCCCCTCACATGACAGGGGTAGTTTTCTTT. Its translation is CSGGPPHMTGVVFF.

This clonotype came up many times. The V gene is TRBV5-5, the J gene TRBJ2-1, with D perhaps TRBD2 (6 bases). From germline, CDR1 is SGHKS and CDR2 YYEKEE (reference sequence). The CDR3 totals 14 residues. Between the trimmed V and J ends, which lost 1 base and 6 bases, there was a span of 11 bases. The CDR3 region is CASSLLLATNEQFF. CDR3 nucleotides: TGTGCCAGCAGCTTGCTTCTAGCGACCAATGAGCAGTTCTTC.